One sample yielded the 19 T cell receptor beta chains listed below, sequenced in a study of shared T cell receptors in the human thymus. Generated by immunoSEQ multiplex PCR, the TCRdb table keeps only in-frame clones and is missing some. The sample lists 450,000 to 650,000 clones, around 78% seen once, with roughly 0.013% in the top ten. This same sample was also taken into another study, of human thymus T cells.

The sequenced material came from thymocytes. Source of these receptors: a boy under two years old with a congenital heart defect.

The chain combines TRBV7-2 with TRBJ1-2; D is unclear. Germline CDR1 and CDR2: SGHTA and FQGNSA. CDR3 length: 15 residues. The V gene lost 5 bases and the J gene lost 2 bases, with 15 bases spanning the gap. CDR3 protein: CASSPTRGRNYGYTF. The CDR3 DNA follows: TGTGCCAGCAGCCCCACCCGAGGGAGGAACTATGGCTACACCTTC.

This clone is a singleton in its sample. The CDR3 here is CASSQDLRGPPHNSNQPQHF. The CDR3 DNA reads as TGCGCCAGCAGCCAAGATCTGCGCGGCCCCCCACACAATAGCAATCAGCCCCAGCATTTT. The rearrangement uses TRBV4-3 and TRBJ1-5; D is uncertain. V was trimmed by 0 bases and J by 0 bases, leaving 21 bases between them. This CDR3 is built from 20 residues. Germline lookup yields CDR1 LGHNA and CDR2 YSLEER.

V usage is TRBV4-3 and J usage is TRBJ2-2; TRBD2 matches 8 bases. Germline CDR1 reads LGHNA; CDR2 reads YSLEER. Trimming removed 0 bases from V and 3 bases from J; junction bases left unmatched: 3. The CDR3 runs to 16 residues. The CDR3 loop reads CASSQDLAGYTGELFF. CDR3 DNA: TGCGCCAGCAGCCAAGATCTAGCGGGTTACACCGGGGAGCTGTTTTTT.

The chain recombines TRBV6-1 with TRBJ2-7; 14 positions agree with TRBD2. The CDR3 consists of 17 residues. The germline V gene has CDR1 MNHNS and CDR2 SASEGT. V lost 4 bases and J lost 0; bases outside the gene matches: 5. The CDR3 nucleotides read TGTGCCAGCAGTGGGAGACTAGCGGGAGGGAGCTCCTACGAGCAGTACTTC. The encoded protein is CASSGRLAGGSSYEQYF.

V gene TRBV27 combines with J gene TRBJ2-7; a possible D gene is TRBD1 (5 bases). With 0 bases removed from V and 2 bases from J, the gap between germline ends came to 14 bases. The germline V gene encodes CDR1 MNHEY and CDR2 SMNVEV (reference sequence). The CDR3 has 16 residues. CDR3: CASSLSQGTQPYEQYF. The CDR3 DNA reads as TGTGCCAGCAGTTTATCCCAGGGAACACAGCCCTACGAGCAGTACTTC.

The chain joins TRBV28 to TRBJ2-5, with TRBD1 matching over 8 bases. After removal of 7 bases from V and 3 bases from J, the junction contained 7 bases not matched to a gene. This CDR3 region has 14 residues. Germline CDR1 reads MDHEN; CDR2 reads SYDVKM. The CDR3 DNA sequence: TGTGCCAGCACTGAGGACAGGGTTAAAGAGACCCAGTACTTC. It codes for CASTEDRVKETQYF.

The chain links TRBV7-9 to TRBJ1-2; 9 bases match TRBD1. The CDR3 length is 16 residues. Looked up from germline, CDR1 is SEHNR and CDR2 is FQNEAQ (reference sequence). After removal of 3 bases from V and 6 bases from J, the junction contained 11 bases not matched to a gene. CDR3 sequence reads: CASSFSGTGILDGYTF. CDR3 nucleotides: TGTGCCAGCAGCTTTAGTGGGACAGGGATTCTCGATGGCTACACCTTC.

V and J are TRBV29-1 and TRBJ2-2, with 7 bases identical to TRBD2. The CDR3 has 13 amino acids. CDR1 is SQVTM and CDR2 is ANQGSEA in the germline V gene. Trimming took 4 bases from V and 4 from J; bases not matched to a gene: 3. The CDR3 protein is CSVGEGVTGELFF. DNA for the CDR3: TGCAGCGTTGGGGAGGGAGTCACCGGGGAGCTGTTTTTT.

The chain employs TRBV5-1 and TRBJ2-5, with a weak D call TRBD1 (5 bases). The DNA end lines up better with TRBJ2-7; the J call may be wrong. Germline lookup yields CDR1 SGHRS and CDR2 YFSETQ. The CDR3 consists of 11 residues. CDR3 sequence: CASRAGFEQYF. The CDR3, as DNA: TGCGCCAGCAGGGCAGGGTTCGAGCAGTACTTC.

This clone was detected a few times. The V call is TRBV27, the J call TRBJ2-7, with 12 positions matching TRBD2. Germline CDR1 is MNHEY and CDR2 is SMNVEV (reference sequence). The CDR3 covers 16 residues. Trimming removed 6 bases from V and 0 bases from J; junction bases left unmatched: 6. The DNA for the CDR3 is TGTGCCAGCAGAGAGACTAGCGGGGGAAGCTCCTACGAGCAGTACTTC. Encoded protein: CASRETSGGSSYEQYF.

The chain carries TRBV25-1 and TRBJ2-5; TRBD2 matches at 8 bases. V lost 10 bases and J lost 5; bases outside the gene matches: 6. Germline V gene sequence: CDR1 MGHDK, CDR2 SYGVNS. CDR3 length equals 12 residues. The CDR3 region has the DNA TGTGCCACGCGAGCTAGCGGGGAGACCCAGTACTTC. The encoded protein is CATRASGETQYF.

The chain employs TRBV4-1 and TRBJ2-2; 13 nucleotides align to TRBD2. Germline CDR1 is MGHRA and CDR2 is YSYEKL. V shed 3 bases, J shed 2 bases, and the junction held 9 bases outside the gene matches. The CDR3 is 19 residues long. CDR3 nucleotide sequence: TGCGCCAGCAGCCACCATACTAGCGGGAGGGCCCCAAACACCGGGGAGCTGTTTTTT. This codes for CASSHHTSGRAPNTGELFF.

The chain recombines TRBV19 with TRBJ2-3; D is unresolved. The CDR3 length is 15 residues. V was clipped by 2 bases and J by 1 base, with 10 bases between them. Germline values: CDR1 LNHDA, CDR2 SQIVND (reference sequence). CDR3 nucleotides: TGTGCCAGTAGTATACGTCGTCAGGGCACAGATACGCAGTATTTT. This translates into CASSIRRQGTDTQYF.

The chain recombines TRBV30 with TRBJ1-1; TRBD1 agrees at 10 bases. Germline CDR1 reads GTSNPN; CDR2 reads SVGIG (reference sequence). The V and J ends lost 3 bases and 1 base, in that order; junction bases with no gene match: 8. The CDR3 totals 16 residues. CDR3 coding DNA: TGTGCCTGGAGCCCTGACAGGGGGCGGAAGAACACTGAAGCTTTCTTT. Amino acid sequence: CAWSPDRGRKNTEAFF.

The genes are TRBV27 and TRBJ1-2, with 9 bases fitting TRBD1. Germline values: CDR1 MNHEY, CDR2 SMNVEV (reference sequence). The junction had 5 bases not matched to a gene; V was cut back by 2 bases and J by 4 bases. CDR3 length: 15 amino acids. The CDR3 reads CASSLIGQGFYGYTF. CDR3 in DNA: TGTGCCAGCAGTTTAATAGGACAGGGGTTCTATGGCTACACCTTC.

This clone was seen a few times. V is TRBV21-1 and J is TRBJ1-2; TRBD1 reflects the table's D call only, with no check against the DNA. TRBV21-1 corresponds to a pseudogene. The CDR3 runs to 14 residues. The CDR3 loop is CASTPSRTRAGYTF. CDR3 in DNA: TGTGCCAGCACTCCTTCCCGGACACGGGCTGGCTACACCTTC.

V is TRBV9 and J is TRBJ2-2, with D perhaps TRBD2 (7 bases). Trimming stripped 4 bases from V and 5 bases from J, with 18 bases between. CDR3 size: 16 residues. Germline CDR1 and CDR2: SGDLS and YYNGEE. CDR3 loop: CASSTRGGGQTGELFF. In DNA form, the CDR3 reads TGTGCCAGCAGCACCCGTGGGGGGGGGCAGACCGGGGAGCTGTTTTTT.

The V and J genes are TRBV28 and TRBJ2-2, with 12 bases lining up with TRBD2. The J segment lost 5 bases and the V segment lost 7 bases, leaving 20 bases of the junction unmatched. The CDR3 is made up of 20 amino acids. From germline, CDR1 is MDHEN and CDR2 SYDVKM. The CDR3 coding sequence is TGTGCCAGCAATGCCCGACCTGGGCTAGCGGGAGGGCCACGGACCGGGGAGCTGTTTTTT. This translates into CASNARPGLAGGPRTGELFF.

The chain combines TRBV27 with TRBJ1-3; weak D call: TRBD1 (5 bases). The germline V gene has CDR1 MNHEY and CDR2 SMNVEV (reference sequence). Trimming left V 8 bases short and J 9 bases short, with 29 bases between. The CDR3 consists of 17 residues. The CDR3 region has the DNA TGTGCCAGCCGTCAGGTCACCGGCCAGGGAAGGTTGTCCACCATATATTTT. Translated, it gives CASRQVTGQGRLSTIYF.